The clone carrying this T cell receptor (beta chain) was seen many times. Its antigen is undetermined. The sample belongs to a study of T cell repertoires in cytomegalovirus infection. Background on the study: Carrying CMV and the relevant HLA type showed in public TCR beta signatures.

TCRdb independently ran MiXCR on the reads; one entry per CDR3 protein. The sample holds 300,000 to 400,000 distinct CDR3 sequences, 9.5% seen once. From germline, CDR1 is SGHNT and CDR2 YYREEE (reference sequence). With 4 bases removed from V and 1 base from J, the gap between germline ends came to 8 bases. This CDR3 is 13 amino acids long. Notes on the study in general: HLA-C-restricted TCR beta clonotypes specific for CMV led the ex vivo response.

The sample comprised PBMCs. This TCR derives from a human donor in good health (CMV status not recorded). Some clones in this sample may be carry-over from other donors' samples. V usage is TRBV5-4 and J usage is TRBJ1-1; D gene unclear. CDR3 DNA sequence: TGTGCCAGCAGCAACGTGAGGAACACTGAAGCTTTCTTT. As protein: CASSNVRNTEAFF.